A single sample is the source of the 9 T cell receptor beta chains below, sequenced in a study of shared clonotypes between healthy human individuals. Sequencing was performed with immunoSEQ multiplex PCR; in TCRdb, only in-frame clones are kept and a portion is missing. The table lists 1.6 million or so clones, about 98.5% of them singletons. The sample was naive CD4+ T cells sorted from blood. Described subset: CD45RA+ positively selected. The source of these receptors is a man aged 25 to 45 in good health.

This chain's CDR3 is CASSGTSRTSTDTQYF. The CDR3 DNA sequence: TGTGCCAGCAGCGGGACTAGCAGGACTAGCACAGATACGCAGTATTTT. This chain uses TRBV9 with TRBJ2-3, with 8 bases that match TRBD2. The V gene end was trimmed by 3 bases and the J gene end by 0 bases; junction bases not matched to a gene: 6. CDR3 length: 16 residues. Per the germline V gene, CDR1 is SGDLS and CDR2 is YYNGEE.

The chain employs TRBV28 and TRBJ2-5, with 7 bases lining up with TRBD2. Per germline, CDR1 MDHEN and CDR2 SYDVKM. The CDR3 contains 15 residues. The J segment lost 3 bases and the V segment lost 3 bases, leaving 7 bases of the junction unmatched. CDR3 nucleotide sequence: TGTGCCAGCAGTTTGGAGACTAGCTATAAAGAGACCCAGTACTTC. Translation gives CASSLETSYKETQYF.

The chain uses TRBV11-2 and TRBJ2-1; TRBD2 agrees at 7 bases. Unmatched junction bases numbered 8, after V lost 8 bases and J lost 4 bases. The germline V gene has CDR1 SGHAT and CDR2 FQNNGV. CDR3 size: 14 residues. In nucleotides, the CDR3 is TGTGCCAGCTCGAGCGGGACCCTGTACAATGAGCAGTTCTTC. It translates to CASSSGTLYNEQFF.

The rearrangement uses TRBV4-3 and TRBJ2-7; 9 bases are a match to TRBD1. The CDR3 loop spans 16 amino acids. V lost 1 base to trimming and J lost 2 bases; unmatched junction nucleotides: 6. CDR1 is LGHNA, CDR2 YSLEER, per germline. DNA for the CDR3: TGCGCCAGCAGCCAAGGCAGGACAGGGGATCCCTACGAGCAGTACTTC. Translation: CASSQGRTGDPYEQYF.

This chain uses TRBV6-5 with TRBJ2-7; 7 bases agree with TRBD1. The ends lost 5 bases at V and 5 bases at J; junction bases unmatched: 6. Germline values: CDR1 MNHEY, CDR2 SVGAGI. CDR3 length equals 13 residues. In DNA form, the CDR3 reads TGTGCCAGCAGTGGGCAGGGGGTTCACGAGCAGTACTTC. Protein product: CASSGQGVHEQYF.

This chain joins TRBV10-3 and TRBJ2-1; TRBD1 matches 7 bases. The J segment lost 2 bases and the V segment lost 0 bases, leaving 10 bases of the junction unmatched. The CDR3 loop spans 18 amino acids. From germline, CDR1 is ENHRY and CDR2 SYGVKD. The CDR3 DNA reads as TGTGCCATCAGTGAGTCGAGGGACAGCAAAGGGGCCTACAATGAGCAGTTCTTC. Protein product: CAISESRDSKGAYNEQFF.

The gene calls are TRBV6-5 and TRBJ1-2; TRBD1 matches 8 bases. Germline values: CDR1 MNHEY, CDR2 SVGAGI. The CDR3 consists of 13 residues. Losses at the gene ends were 5 bases for V and 3 bases for J; bases not matched to a gene: 2. The CDR3 DNA is TGTGCCAGCAGTAGGGGACAGGACTATGGCTACACCTTC. It yields the protein CASSRGQDYGYTF.

This sequence joins TRBV4-1 and TRBJ1-2; maybe TRBD1 (6 bases). Germline loops: CDR1 MGHRA, CDR2 YSYEKL. V was shortened by 6 bases and J by 9 bases, with 17 bases between the two germline ends. The CDR3 spans 13 residues. The CDR3 DNA follows: TGCGCCAGCAGTACTGGGGGCGCGTTAAGCTACACCTTC. It translates to CASSTGGALSYTF.

The CDR3 coding sequence is TGTGCCAGCAGCTTAAAACAGGGGGCGGCTGGAAACACCATATATTTT. Its translation: CASSLKQGAAGNTIYF. V gene TRBV13 combines with J gene TRBJ1-3; 9 positions match TRBD1. Germline V lookup: CDR1 PRHDT, CDR2 FYEKMQ (reference sequence). There are 16 residues in the CDR3. V was clipped by 2 bases and J by 2 bases; unmatched bases: 4.